The 20 T cell receptor beta chains given below trace back to one sample, sequenced in a study of blood T cell repertoires in COVID-19. The method was immunoSEQ multiplex PCR; TCRdb's version includes in-frame clones alone and lacks a portion of them. This repertoire shows around 95,000 clones, approximately 93% found once; its top ten account for roughly 1.9%. Sequences were obtained from peripheral blood. The receptors were gathered from a man in his fifties with active COVID-19.

In DNA, the CDR3 is TGCGCCAGCAGCTTGGGGGCTTACGAGCAGTACTTC. Translating it yields CASSLGAYEQYF. The chain recombines TRBV5-1 with TRBJ2-7; D not resolved. The CDR3 has 12 amino acids. The ends were cut back, 0 bases at V and 4 bases at J, with 5 bases in the middle. CDR1 and CDR2 (germline): SGHRS, YFSETQ. The whole variable domain, remainder taken from reference TRBV5-1 and TRBJ2-7, is KAGVTQTPRYLIKTRGQQVTLSCSPISGHRSVSWYQQTPGQGLQFLFEYFSETQRNKGNFPGRFSGRQFSNSRSEMNVSTLELGDSALYLCASSLGAYEQYFGPGTRLTVT.

The chain combines TRBV4-1 with TRBJ1-3; D gene unclear. Trimming pared 2 bases from V and 4 bases from J, leaving 6 bases between. Germline V lookup: CDR1 MGHRA, CDR2 YSYEKL. There are 13 residues in the CDR3. CDR3 in DNA: TGCGCCAGCAGCCAAATTATAGGAAACACCATATATTTT. Protein product: CASSQIIGNTIYF.

A single count supports this clone. The J gene is TRBJ2-3, the V gene TRBV15; TRBD1 agrees at 7 bases. Unmatched junction bases numbered 2, after V lost 2 bases and J lost 0 bases. Germline V lookup: CDR1 LNHNV, CDR2 YYDKDF (reference sequence). The CDR3 has 15 amino acids. The CDR3 protein is CATSRQGQSTDTQYF. Written as DNA, the CDR3 is TGTGCCACCAGCAGACAGGGACAGAGCACAGATACGCAGTATTTT.

In nucleotides, the CDR3 is TGTGCCCGGGAGGCCCCAGGACTAGCGGGAGGGCCCATCAATGAGCAGTTCTTC. The encoded protein is CAREAPGLAGGPINEQFF. This chain connects TRBV30 to TRBJ2-1, with TRBD2 identical over 15 bases. The CDR3 is made up of 18 amino acids. With V trimmed by 8 bases and J by 6 bases, 17 bases remained unmatched. In germline, CDR1 is GTSNPN, CDR2 SVGIG (reference sequence).

The genes are TRBV27 and TRBJ1-2; D not certain. This CDR3 region has 13 residues. V lost 5 bases, J lost 2 bases, and 9 bases lay in between. The germline V gene has CDR1 MNHEY and CDR2 SMNVEV (reference sequence). In DNA form, the CDR3 reads TGTGCCAGCAGTCTAACAGAGAACTATGGCTACACCTTC. This codes for CASSLTENYGYTF.

The gene calls are TRBV6-6 and TRBJ1-2; D is undetermined. CDR1 is MNHNY, CDR2 SVGAGI, per germline (reference sequence). Trimming removed 6 bases at V and 1 base at J, with 12 bases between. This CDR3 contains 14 residues. In DNA, the CDR3 is TGTGCCAGCAGCCCCTCCGGGAGTAACTATGGCTACACCTTC. Amino acid sequence: CASSPSGSNYGYTF.

The chain carries TRBV4-2 and TRBJ2-1; 9 bases match TRBD1. This CDR3 is 15 amino acids long. Germline assignment: CDR1 LGHNA and CDR2 YNFKEQ. V gave up 2 bases and J gave up 4 bases; unmatched junction bases: 3. As DNA, the CDR3 is TGTGCCAGCAGCCAAACAGGGGGCGCTTACAATGAGCAGTTCTTC. Translated, it gives CASSQTGGAYNEQFF.

V and J are TRBV2 and TRBJ2-3, with D perhaps matching TRBD2 (6 bases). CDR1 is SNHLY and CDR2 is FYNNEI in the germline V gene. Between the trimmed V and J ends, which lost 4 bases and 4 bases, there was a span of 6 bases. The CDR3 runs to 12 residues. CDR3 in DNA: TGTGCCAGCAGTGGGGGGGCAGATACGCAGTATTTT. Its protein is CASSGGADTQYF.

This clone has just one count. The chain recombines TRBV13 with TRBJ2-5, with TRBD2 matching over 10 bases. V dropped 4 bases and J dropped 2; count of bases not matched to a gene: 10. CDR1 and CDR2 (germline): PRHDT, FYEKMQ (reference sequence). The CDR3 runs 17 residues. CDR3 loop: CASSSLGSGGAQETQYF. The CDR3 bases are TGTGCCAGCAGCTCCTTAGGGAGCGGGGGGGCTCAAGAGACCCAGTACTTC.

The chain couples TRBV9 to TRBJ2-2; D might be TRBD2 (7 bases). Trimming pared 0 bases from V and 5 bases from J, leaving 14 bases between. This CDR3 has 16 amino acids. Per germline, CDR1 SGDLS and CDR2 YYNGEE. The chain's CDR3 is CASSVGEGGRTGELFF. The CDR3 DNA sequence: TGTGCCAGCAGCGTAGGCGAGGGGGGGCGAACCGGGGAGCTGTTTTTT.

The rearrangement uses TRBV6-5 and TRBJ1-2; D ambiguous. V was cut by 4 bases and J by 2 bases, with 8 bases left in between. The CDR3 length is 13 residues. CDR1 is MNHEY and CDR2 is SVGAGI in the germline V gene. The CDR3 nucleotides read TGTGCCAGCAGTTCACCTAGAAACTATGGCTACACCTTC. It yields the protein CASSSPRNYGYTF.

V is TRBV18 and J is TRBJ2-2, with TRBD1 matching over 7 bases. CDR1 and CDR2 (germline): KGHSH, LQKENI. The CDR3 has 15 amino acids. V was pared by 3 bases and J by 3 bases, with 4 bases of the junction left unmatched. The CDR3 DNA reads as TGTGCCAGCTCACCCACAGGGGTCGACACCGGGGAGCTGTTTTTT. Its protein is CASSPTGVDTGELFF.

The J gene is TRBJ2-1, the V gene TRBV11-3; TRBD2 is a possible D gene (9 bases). The CDR3 is 18 residues long. Germline assignment: CDR1 SGHNT and CDR2 YENEEA. The ends were cut back, 0 bases at V and 3 bases at J, with 18 bases in the middle. The DNA of the CDR3 is TGTGCCAGCAGCTTAGAGTCTAGCGGGACAGGCCTCTACAATGAGCAGTTCTTC. Its protein product is CASSLESSGTGLYNEQFF.

J is TRBJ2-3 and V is TRBV11-3; TRBD1 might be the D (5 bases). CDR1 is SGHNT, CDR2 YENEEA, per germline. This CDR3 is 12 amino acids long. The ends were cut back, 3 bases at V and 9 bases at J, with 10 bases in the middle. The CDR3 reads CASSLTARTQYF. CDR3 coding DNA: TGTGCCAGCAGCTTGACAGCCCGGACGCAGTATTTT.

CDR3 DNA: TGTGCCAGTAGTCGGCCCGGAGATAACTATGGCTACACCTTC. Translation gives CASSRPGDNYGYTF. This sequence joins TRBV19 and TRBJ1-2; no clear D gene. The CDR3 consists of 14 residues. Germline V gives CDR1 LNHDA, CDR2 SQIVND (reference sequence). With 5 bases removed from V and 1 base from J, the gap between germline ends came to 11 bases. The full variable domain, rest sourced from reference TRBV19 and TRBJ1-2, is DGGITQSPKYLFRKEGQNVTLSCEQNLNHDAMYWYRQDPGQGLRLIYYSQIVNDFQKGDIAEGYSVSREKKESFPLTVTSAQKNPTAFYLCASSRPGDNYGYTFGSGTRLTVV.

The chain uses TRBV9 and TRBJ1-4; no clear D. V lost 0 bases and J 8 bases, leaving 14 bases between the germline ends. This CDR3 is built from 15 residues. Germline V gives CDR1 SGDLS, CDR2 YYNGEE. The CDR3 region is CASSVAFGNGEKLFF. The CDR3 coding sequence is TGTGCCAGCAGCGTAGCTTTTGGCAACGGGGAAAAACTGTTTTTT.

This chain's CDR3 is CASSATSNEKLFF. For the CDR3, the DNA is TGTGCCAGCAGTGCCACATCTAATGAAAAACTGTTTTTT. The gene calls are TRBV2 and TRBJ1-4; unclear D gene. The germline gives CDR1 SNHLY, CDR2 FYNNEI. Trimming stripped 4 bases from V and 3 bases from J, with 6 bases between. The CDR3 spans 13 residues.

The CDR3 region is CASSYMHGRVGNEQFF. The CDR3 DNA is TGTGCCAGCAGCTACATGCATGGGAGGGTGGGAAATGAGCAGTTCTTC. The chain recombines TRBV11-3 with TRBJ2-1, with 7 bases matching TRBD2. Germline V CDR1 and CDR2: SGHNT, YENEEA. This CDR3 region has 16 residues. The V gene end was trimmed by 4 bases and the J gene end by 7 bases; junction bases not matched to a gene: 13.

The gene calls are TRBV7-9 and TRBJ2-7, with D possibly being TRBD1 (6 bases). The CDR3 has 18 amino acids. V lost 2 bases, J lost 1 base, and 21 bases lay in between. CDR1 is SEHNR, CDR2 FQNEAQ, per germline (reference sequence). CDR3 loop: CASSLPFTDRSPSYEQYF. CDR3 nucleotide sequence: TGTGCCAGCAGCTTACCCTTTACCGACAGGAGTCCTTCCTACGAGCAGTACTTC.

The genes are TRBV13 and TRBJ1-3; D is possibly TRBD1 (5 bases). The ends were cut back, 2 bases at V and 8 bases at J, with 16 bases in the middle. The germline gives CDR1 PRHDT, CDR2 FYEKMQ (reference sequence). The CDR3 length is 15 residues. CDR3 in DNA: TGTGCCAGCAGCTTACGGGGGTTTGATTCGGACACCATATATTTT. It is translated as CASSLRGFDSDTIYF.